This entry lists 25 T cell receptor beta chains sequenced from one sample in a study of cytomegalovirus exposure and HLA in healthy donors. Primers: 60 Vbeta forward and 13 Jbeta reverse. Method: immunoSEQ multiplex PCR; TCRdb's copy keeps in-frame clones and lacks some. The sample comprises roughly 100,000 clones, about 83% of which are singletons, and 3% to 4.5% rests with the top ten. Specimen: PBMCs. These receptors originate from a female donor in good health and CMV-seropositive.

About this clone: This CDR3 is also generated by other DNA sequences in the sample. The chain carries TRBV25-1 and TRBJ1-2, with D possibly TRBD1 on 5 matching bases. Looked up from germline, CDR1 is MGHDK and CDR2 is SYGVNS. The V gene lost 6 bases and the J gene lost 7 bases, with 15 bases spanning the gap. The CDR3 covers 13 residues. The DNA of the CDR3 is TGTGCCAGCAGCCCTACAGGATCCAGTGGCTACACCTTC. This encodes CASSPTGSSGYTF.

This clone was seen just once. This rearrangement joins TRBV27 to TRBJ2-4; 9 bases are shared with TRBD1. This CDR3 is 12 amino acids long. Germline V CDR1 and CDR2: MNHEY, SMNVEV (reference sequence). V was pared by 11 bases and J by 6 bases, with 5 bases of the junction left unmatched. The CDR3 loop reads CAAQGAGNIQYF. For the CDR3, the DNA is TGTGCCGCACAGGGGGCGGGAAACATTCAGTACTTC.

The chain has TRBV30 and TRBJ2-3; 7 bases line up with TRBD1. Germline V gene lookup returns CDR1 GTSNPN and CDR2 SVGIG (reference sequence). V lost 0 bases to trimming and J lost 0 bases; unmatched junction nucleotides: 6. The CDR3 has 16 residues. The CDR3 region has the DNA TGTGCCTGGAGTGTACGGAGACAGGGTAGCACAGATACGCAGTATTTT. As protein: CAWSVRRQGSTDTQYF.

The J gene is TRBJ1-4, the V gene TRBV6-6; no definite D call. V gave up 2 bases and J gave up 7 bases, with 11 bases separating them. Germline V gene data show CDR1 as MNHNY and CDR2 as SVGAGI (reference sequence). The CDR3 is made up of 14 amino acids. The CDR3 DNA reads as TGTGCCAGCAGTTACGCGGGAGAGCGTGAAAAACTGTTTTTT. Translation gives CASSYAGEREKLFF.

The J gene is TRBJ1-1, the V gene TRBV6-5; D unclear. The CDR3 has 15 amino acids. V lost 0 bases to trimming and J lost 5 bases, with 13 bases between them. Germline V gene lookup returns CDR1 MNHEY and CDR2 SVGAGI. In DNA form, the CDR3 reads TGTGCCAGCAGTTACTCTGAGGTAGCGAAAACTGAAGCTTTCTTT. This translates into CASSYSEVAKTEAFF.

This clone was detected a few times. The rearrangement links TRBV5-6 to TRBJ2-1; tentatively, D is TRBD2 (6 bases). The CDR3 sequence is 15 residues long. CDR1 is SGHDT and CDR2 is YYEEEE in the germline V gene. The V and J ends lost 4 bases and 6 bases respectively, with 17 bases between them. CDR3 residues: CASSRRGGYSNEQFF. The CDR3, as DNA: TGTGCCAGCAGCCGACGAGGAGGGTACAGCAATGAGCAGTTCTTC.

CDR3 coding DNA: TGTGCCAGCAGCTTGGACCGGGACATCAAAGTCGGCGATACGCAGTATTTT. This sequence encodes CASSLDRDIKVGDTQYF. The genes are TRBV5-4 and TRBJ2-3; maybe TRBD1 (6 bases). The germline V gene has CDR1 SGHNT and CDR2 YYREEE (reference sequence). This CDR3 contains 17 residues. V was cut by 0 bases and J by 6 bases, with 20 bases left in between.

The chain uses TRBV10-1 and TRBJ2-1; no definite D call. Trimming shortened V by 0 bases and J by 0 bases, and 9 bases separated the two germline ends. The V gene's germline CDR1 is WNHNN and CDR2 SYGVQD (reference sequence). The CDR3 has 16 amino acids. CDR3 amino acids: CASSESFGGSYNEQFF. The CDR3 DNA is TGCGCCAGCAGTGAGTCGTTCGGTGGCTCCTACAATGAGCAGTTCTTC.

As DNA, the CDR3 is TGCGCCAGCAGCTACGGGGTATTCCCTAACTATGGCTACACCTTC. Protein product: CASSYGVFPNYGYTF. This chain connects TRBV5-1 to TRBJ1-2; D unclear. V was pared by 3 bases and J by 0 bases, with 12 bases between. From germline, CDR1 is SGHRS and CDR2 YFSETQ. The CDR3 length is 15 residues. The full variable domain, completed using reference TRBV5-1 and TRBJ1-2, is KAGVTQTPRYLIKTRGQQVTLSCSPISGHRSVSWYQQTPGQGLQFLFEYFSETQRNKGNFPGRFSGRQFSNSRSEMNVSTLELGDSALYLCASSYGVFPNYGYTFGSGTRLTVV.

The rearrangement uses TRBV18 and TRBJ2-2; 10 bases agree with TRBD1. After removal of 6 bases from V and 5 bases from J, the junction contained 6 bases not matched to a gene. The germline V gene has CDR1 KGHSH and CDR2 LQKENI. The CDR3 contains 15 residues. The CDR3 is CASSSGTGDTGELFF. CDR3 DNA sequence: TGTGCCAGCTCGTCCGGGACAGGGGATACCGGGGAGCTGTTTTTT.

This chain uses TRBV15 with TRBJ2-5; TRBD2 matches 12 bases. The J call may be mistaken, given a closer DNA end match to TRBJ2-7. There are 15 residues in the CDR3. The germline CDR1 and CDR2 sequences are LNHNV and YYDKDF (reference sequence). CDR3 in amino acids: CATSRELAGGYEQYF. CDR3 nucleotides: TGTGCCACCAGCAGGGAACTAGCGGGGGGCTACGAGCAGTACTTC.

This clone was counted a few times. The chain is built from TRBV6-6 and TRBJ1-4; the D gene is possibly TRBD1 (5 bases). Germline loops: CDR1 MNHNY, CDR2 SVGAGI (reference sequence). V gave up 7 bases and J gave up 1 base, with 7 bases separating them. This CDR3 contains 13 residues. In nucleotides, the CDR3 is TGTGCCAGCATGGGGCAAACTAATGAAAAACTGTTTTTT. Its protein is CASMGQTNEKLFF.

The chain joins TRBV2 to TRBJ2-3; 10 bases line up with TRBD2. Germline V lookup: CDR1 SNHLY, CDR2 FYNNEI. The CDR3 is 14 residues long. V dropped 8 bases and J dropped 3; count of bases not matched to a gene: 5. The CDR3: CASLAGEETDTQYF. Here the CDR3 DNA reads TGTGCCAGCCTAGCGGGAGAAGAGACAGATACGCAGTATTTT. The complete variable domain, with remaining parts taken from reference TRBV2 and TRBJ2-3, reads EPEVTQTPSHQVTQMGQEVILRCVPISNHLYFYWYRQILGQKVEFLVSFYNNEISEKSEIFDDQFSVERPDGSNFTLKIRSTKLEDSAMYFCASLAGEETDTQYFGPGTRLTVL.

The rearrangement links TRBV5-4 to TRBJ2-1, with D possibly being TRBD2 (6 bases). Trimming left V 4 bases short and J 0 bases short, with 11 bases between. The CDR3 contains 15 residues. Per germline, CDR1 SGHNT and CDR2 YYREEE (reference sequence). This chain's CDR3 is CASSADGSSYNEQFF. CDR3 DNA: TGTGCCAGCAGCGCCGACGGGAGCTCCTACAATGAGCAGTTCTTC. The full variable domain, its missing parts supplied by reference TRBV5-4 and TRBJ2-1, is ETGVTQSPTHLIKTRGQQVTLRCSSQSGHNTVSWYQQALGQGPQFIFQYYREEENGRGNFPPRFSGLQFPNYSSELNVNALELDDSALYLCASSADGSSYNEQFFGPGTRLTVL.

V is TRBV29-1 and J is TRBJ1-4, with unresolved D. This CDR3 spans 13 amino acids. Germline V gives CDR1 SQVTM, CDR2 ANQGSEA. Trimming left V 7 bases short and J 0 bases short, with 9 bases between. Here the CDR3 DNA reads TGCAGCGGGAGCCGAGCAACTAATGAAAAACTGTTTTTT. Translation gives CSGSRATNEKLFF.

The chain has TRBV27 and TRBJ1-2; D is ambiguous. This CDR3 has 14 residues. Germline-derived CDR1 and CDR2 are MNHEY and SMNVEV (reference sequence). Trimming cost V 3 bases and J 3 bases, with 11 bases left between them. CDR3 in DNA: TGTGCCAGCAGTTTGAGGAACGGCTACTATGGCTACACCTTC. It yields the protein CASSLRNGYYGYTF.

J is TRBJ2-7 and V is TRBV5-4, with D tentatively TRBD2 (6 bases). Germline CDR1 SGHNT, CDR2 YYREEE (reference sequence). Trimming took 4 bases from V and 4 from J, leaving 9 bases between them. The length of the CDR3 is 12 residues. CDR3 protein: CASSRDSYEQYF. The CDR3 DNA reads TGTGCCAGCAGCCGGGACTCGTACGAGCAGTACTTC.

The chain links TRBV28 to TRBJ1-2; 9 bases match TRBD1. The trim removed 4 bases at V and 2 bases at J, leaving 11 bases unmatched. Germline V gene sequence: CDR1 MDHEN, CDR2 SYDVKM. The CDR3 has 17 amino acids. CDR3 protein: CASSWRQGVFKNYGYTF. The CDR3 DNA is TGTGCCAGCAGTTGGCGACAGGGGGTATTTAAAAACTATGGCTACACCTTC.

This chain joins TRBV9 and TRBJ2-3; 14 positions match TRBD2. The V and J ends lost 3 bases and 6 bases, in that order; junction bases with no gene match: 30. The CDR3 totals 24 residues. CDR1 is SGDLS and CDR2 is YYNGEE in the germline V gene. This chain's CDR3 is CASSGPPGQAFLTSGRASGDTQYF. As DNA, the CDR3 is TGTGCCAGCAGCGGACCTCCGGGACAGGCTTTTTTGACTAGCGGGAGGGCCTCGGGGGATACGCAGTATTTT.

CDR3 nucleotide sequence: TGTGCCAGCAGCTCTAAGGGGATCAACGGCTACACCTTC. Translated, it gives CASSSKGINGYTF. The gene calls are TRBV5-4 and TRBJ1-2, with D perhaps TRBD1 (5 bases). V lost 3 bases and J 8 bases, leaving 14 bases between the germline ends. This CDR3 region has 13 residues. Germline CDR1 is SGHNT and CDR2 is YYREEE (reference sequence).

The CDR3 reads CASSLRDRDKDTQYF. The CDR3 nucleotides are TGTGCCAGCAGTCTCCGGGACAGGGACAAAGATACGCAGTATTTT. The chain has TRBV27 and TRBJ2-3; 9 positions match TRBD1. Per germline, CDR1 MNHEY and CDR2 SMNVEV (reference sequence). The CDR3 runs to 15 residues. V lost 5 bases and J lost 5; bases outside the gene matches: 8.

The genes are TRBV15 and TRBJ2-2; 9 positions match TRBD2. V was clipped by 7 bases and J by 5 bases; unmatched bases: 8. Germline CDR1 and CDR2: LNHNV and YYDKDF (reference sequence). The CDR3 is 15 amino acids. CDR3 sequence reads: CATKAGGRWTGELFF. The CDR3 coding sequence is TGTGCCACCAAAGCGGGGGGCCGCTGGACCGGGGAGCTGTTTTTT.

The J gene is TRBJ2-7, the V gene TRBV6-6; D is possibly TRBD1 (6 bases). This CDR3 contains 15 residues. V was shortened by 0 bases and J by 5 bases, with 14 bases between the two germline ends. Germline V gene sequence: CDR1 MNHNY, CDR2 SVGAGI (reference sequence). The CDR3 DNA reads TGTGCCAGCAGTTACTCGAAAGGCAGGGGTAACGAGCAGTACTTC. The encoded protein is CASSYSKGRGNEQYF.

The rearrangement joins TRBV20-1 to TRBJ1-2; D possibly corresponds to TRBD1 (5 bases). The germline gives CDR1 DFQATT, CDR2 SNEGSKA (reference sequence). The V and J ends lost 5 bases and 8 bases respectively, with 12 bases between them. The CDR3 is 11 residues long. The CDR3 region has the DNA TGCAGTGCTGCCCGACAGCCCGGCTACACCTTC. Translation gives CSAARQPGYTF.

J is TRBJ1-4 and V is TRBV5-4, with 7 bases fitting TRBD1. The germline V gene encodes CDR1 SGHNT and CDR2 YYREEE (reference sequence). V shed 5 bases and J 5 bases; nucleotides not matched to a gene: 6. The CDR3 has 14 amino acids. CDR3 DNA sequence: TGTGCCAGCAGTTCCGGGACAGTCAATGAAAAACTGTTTTTT. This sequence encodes CASSSGTVNEKLFF.